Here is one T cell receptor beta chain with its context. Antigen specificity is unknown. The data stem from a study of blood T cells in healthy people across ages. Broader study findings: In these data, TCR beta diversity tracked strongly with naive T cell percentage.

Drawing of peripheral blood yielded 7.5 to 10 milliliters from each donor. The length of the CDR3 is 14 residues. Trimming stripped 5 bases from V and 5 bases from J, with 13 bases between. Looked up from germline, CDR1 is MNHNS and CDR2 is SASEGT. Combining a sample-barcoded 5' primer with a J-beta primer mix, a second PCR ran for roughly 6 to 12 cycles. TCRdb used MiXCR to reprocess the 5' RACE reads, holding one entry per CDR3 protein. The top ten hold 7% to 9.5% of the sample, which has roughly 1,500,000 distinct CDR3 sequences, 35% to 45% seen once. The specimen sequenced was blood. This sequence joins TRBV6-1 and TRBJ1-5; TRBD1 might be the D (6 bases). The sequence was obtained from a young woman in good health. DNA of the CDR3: TGTGCCAGCAGTCAGGAGGGGGTGGATCAGCCCCAGCATTTT. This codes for CASSQEGVDQPQHF.